This TCR beta chain was recorded in a study of T-cell memory formation after mild COVID-19. Looking at the study overall: Largely, TCR clusters stayed within a single donor.

cDNA libraries for TCR alpha and TCR beta, carrying sample barcodes and UMIs, came from 5'RACE with constant-segment primers. TCRdb used MiXCR to reprocess the 5' RACE reads, holding one entry per CDR3 protein. The data show 140,000 to 150,000 distinct CDR3 sequences, about 19% seen once. The V end was cut by 5 bases, the J end by 8 bases, with 18 bases between. The CDR3 is made up of 14 amino acids. Sequences were obtained from PBMCs or a T cell subset sorted from them (not recorded which). This TCR was recovered from an adult woman who had mild COVID-19 (a few samples of this study predate the infection). Cell type and time point are not known. V gene TRBV12-3 or TRBV12-4 combines with J gene TRBJ1-2; no reliable D call. CDR3 in DNA: TGTGCCAGCAGTCAATTCGGGGTTTATGGAGGCTACACCTTC. This gives the protein CASSQFGVYGGYTF.